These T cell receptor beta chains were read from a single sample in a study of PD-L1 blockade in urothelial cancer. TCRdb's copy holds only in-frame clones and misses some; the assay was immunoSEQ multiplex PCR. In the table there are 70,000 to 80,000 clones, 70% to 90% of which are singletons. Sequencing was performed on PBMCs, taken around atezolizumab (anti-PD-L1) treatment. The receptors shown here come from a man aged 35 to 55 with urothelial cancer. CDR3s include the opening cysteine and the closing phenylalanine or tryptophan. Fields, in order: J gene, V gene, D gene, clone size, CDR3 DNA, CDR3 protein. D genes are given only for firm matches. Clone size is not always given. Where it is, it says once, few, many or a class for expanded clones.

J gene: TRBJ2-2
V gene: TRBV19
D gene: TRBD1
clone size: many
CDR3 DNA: TGTGCCAGTAGTAGGGACAGCCTCCTTATGAACACCGGGGAGCTGTTTTTT
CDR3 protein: CASSRDSLLMNTGELFF

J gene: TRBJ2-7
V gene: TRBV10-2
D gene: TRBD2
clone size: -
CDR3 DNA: TGCGCCAGCAGGGAATGGGGACTAGCGGGAGCTGGCCCCGAGCAGTACTTC
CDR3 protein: CASREWGLAGAGPEQYF

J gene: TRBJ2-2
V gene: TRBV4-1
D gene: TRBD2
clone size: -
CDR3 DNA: TGCGCCAGCAGCCAAGGCGGGAGCACCGGGGAGCTGTTTTTT
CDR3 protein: CASSQGGSTGELFF

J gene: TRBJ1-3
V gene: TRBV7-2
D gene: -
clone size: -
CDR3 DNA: TGTGCCAGCAACTTCTGGGGCGCCGGTGGGGGAAACACCATATATTTT
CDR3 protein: CASNFWGAGGGNTIYF

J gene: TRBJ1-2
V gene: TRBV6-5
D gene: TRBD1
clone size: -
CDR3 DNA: TGTGCCAGCAGTACCGGACAGGGCTACCGTGGCTACACCTTC
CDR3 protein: CASSTGQGYRGYTF

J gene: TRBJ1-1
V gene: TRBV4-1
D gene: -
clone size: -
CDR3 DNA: TGCGCCAGCAGCCTAGCAAGGAACACTGAAGCTTTCTTT
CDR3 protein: CASSLARNTEAFF

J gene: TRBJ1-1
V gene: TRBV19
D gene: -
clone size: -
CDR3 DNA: TGTGCCAGTAGGTCCAGGGACACTGAAGCTTTCTTT
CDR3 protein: CASRSRDTEAFF

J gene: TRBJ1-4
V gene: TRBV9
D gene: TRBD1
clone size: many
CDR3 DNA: TGTGCCAGCAGCGAGTGGGACAGTGGCGAAAAACTGTTTTTT
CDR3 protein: CASSEWDSGEKLFF

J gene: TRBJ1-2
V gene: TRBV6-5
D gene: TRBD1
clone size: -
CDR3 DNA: TGTGCCAGCAGTGGGGACAGGGCCTATGGCTACACCTTC
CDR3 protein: CASSGDRAYGYTF

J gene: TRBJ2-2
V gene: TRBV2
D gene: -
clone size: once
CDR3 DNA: TGTGCCAGCAAACACAGTTTCACCGGGGAGCTGTTTTTT
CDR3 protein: CASKHSFTGELFF

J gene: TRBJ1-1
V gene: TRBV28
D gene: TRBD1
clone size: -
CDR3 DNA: TGTGCCAGCAGGACGCAGGGGGCCGGGAACACTGAAGCTTTCTTT
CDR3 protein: CASRTQGAGNTEAFF

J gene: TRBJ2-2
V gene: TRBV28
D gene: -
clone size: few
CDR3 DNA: TGTGCCAGCAGTTCCTCAGGGGTAGGGGAGCTGTTTTTT
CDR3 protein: CASSSSGVGELFF

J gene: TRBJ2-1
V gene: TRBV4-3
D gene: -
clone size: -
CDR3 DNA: TGCGCCAGCAGACGTATCGGGGGGCCCAGAGGGGAGCAGTTCTTC
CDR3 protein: CASRRIGGPRGEQFF

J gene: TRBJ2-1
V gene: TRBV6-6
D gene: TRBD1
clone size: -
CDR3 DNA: TGTGCCAGCAATCTATCCGGGACAGGGACGAATGAGCAGTTCTTC
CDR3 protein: CASNLSGTGTNEQFF

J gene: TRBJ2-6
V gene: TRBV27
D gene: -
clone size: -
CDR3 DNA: TGTGCCAGCAGACGCACAGGGAGTGGGGCCAACGTCCTGACTTTC
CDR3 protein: CASRRTGSGANVLTF

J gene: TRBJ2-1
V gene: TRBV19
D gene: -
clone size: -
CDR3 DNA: TGTGCCAGTAGTACCGTAGAGTCTGCGCAGTTCTTC
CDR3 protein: CASSTVESAQFF

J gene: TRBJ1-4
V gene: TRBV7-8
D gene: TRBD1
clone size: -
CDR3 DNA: TGTGCCAGCAGCCGAGGGACAGAACTGCTGGGGGAACTGTTTTTT
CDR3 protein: CASSRGTELLGELFF

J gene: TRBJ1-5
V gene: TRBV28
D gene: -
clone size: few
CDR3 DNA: TGTGCCAGCAGTTTAATCTCTCAGCCCCAGCATTTT
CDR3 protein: CASSLISQPQHF

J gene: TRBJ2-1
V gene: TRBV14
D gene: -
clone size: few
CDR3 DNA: TGTGCCAGCAGCCAGCTGGGGACGGGGAGGTATGAGCAGTTCTTC
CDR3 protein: CASSQLGTGRYEQFF

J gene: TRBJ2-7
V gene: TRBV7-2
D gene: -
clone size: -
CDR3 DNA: TGTGCCAGCAGCCCCTGGGGGCGACCCGGGGACGAGCAGTACTTC
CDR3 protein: CASSPWGRPGDEQYF

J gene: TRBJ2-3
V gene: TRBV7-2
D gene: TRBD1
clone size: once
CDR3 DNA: TGTGCCAGCAGCTTAGACGGGACAGGTTTCACAGATACGCAGTATTTT
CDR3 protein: CASSLDGTGFTDTQYF

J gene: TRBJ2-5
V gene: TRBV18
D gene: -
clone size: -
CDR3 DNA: TGTGCCAGCTCACCAGGACAGCCTCCAGAGACCCAGTACTTC
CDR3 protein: CASSPGQPPETQYF